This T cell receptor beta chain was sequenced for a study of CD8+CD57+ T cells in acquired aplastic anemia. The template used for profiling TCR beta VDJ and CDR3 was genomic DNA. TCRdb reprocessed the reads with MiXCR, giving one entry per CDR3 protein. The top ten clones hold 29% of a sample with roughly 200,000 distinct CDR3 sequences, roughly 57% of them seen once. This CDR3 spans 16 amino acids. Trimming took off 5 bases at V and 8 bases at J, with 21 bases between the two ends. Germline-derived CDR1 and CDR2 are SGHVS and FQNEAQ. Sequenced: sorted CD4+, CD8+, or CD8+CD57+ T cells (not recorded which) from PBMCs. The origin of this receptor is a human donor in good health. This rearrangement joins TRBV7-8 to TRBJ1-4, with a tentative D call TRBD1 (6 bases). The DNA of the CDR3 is TGTGCCAGCAGCGAGTACTCGATGGGGGCTGGAGAAAAACTGTTTTTT. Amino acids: CASSEYSMGAGEKLFF.